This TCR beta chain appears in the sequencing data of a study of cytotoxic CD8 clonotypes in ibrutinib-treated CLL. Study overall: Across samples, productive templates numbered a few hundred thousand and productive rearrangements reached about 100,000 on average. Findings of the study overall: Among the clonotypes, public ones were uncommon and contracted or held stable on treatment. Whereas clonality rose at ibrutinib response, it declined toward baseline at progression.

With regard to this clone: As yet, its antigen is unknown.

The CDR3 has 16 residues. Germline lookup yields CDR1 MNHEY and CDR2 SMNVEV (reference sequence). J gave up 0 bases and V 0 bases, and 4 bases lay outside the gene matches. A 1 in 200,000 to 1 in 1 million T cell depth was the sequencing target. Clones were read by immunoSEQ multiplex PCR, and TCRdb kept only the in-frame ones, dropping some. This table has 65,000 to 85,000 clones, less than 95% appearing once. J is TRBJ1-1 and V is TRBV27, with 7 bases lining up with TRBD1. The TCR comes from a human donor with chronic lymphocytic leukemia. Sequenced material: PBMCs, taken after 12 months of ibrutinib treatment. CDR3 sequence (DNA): TGTGCCAGCAGTTTATCTTCGGGACAGATGAACACTGAAGCTTTCTTT. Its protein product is CASSLSSGQMNTEAFF.